This TCR beta chain was sequenced in a study of patients and donors after allogeneic stem cell transplantation. The ends were cut back, 1 base at V and 0 bases at J, with 16 bases in the middle. Per the germline V gene, CDR1 is DFQATT and CDR2 is SNEGSKA (reference sequence). This CDR3 spans 17 amino acids. This clonotype was counted ten times or more. TCRdb passed the RT-PCR reads through MiXCR, listing each CDR3 protein once. This sample carries 920,000 or so distinct CDR3 sequences, about a sixth of them seen once, and the ten largest clones take around 6%. Sample: blood, either unsorted or a sorted T cell fraction (not recorded which). The chain links TRBV20-1 to TRBJ2-1; the D is unclear. This TCR derives from a human donor who was either an allogeneic HSCT recipient or a stem cell or donor lymphocyte infusion donor (not recorded which). It is not recorded whose cells these are; they may come from a transplant donor. This chain's CDR3 is CSARVGRPMSSYNEQFF. Written as DNA, the CDR3 is TGCAGTGCTAGAGTCGGACGGCCCATGAGCTCCTACAATGAGCAGTTCTTC.